The sequence of this TCR beta chain was determined in a study of T cells in Graves' hyperthyroidism and ophthalmopathy. This clonotype was counted at least ten times. The germline V gene encodes CDR1 SQVTM and CDR2 ANQGSEA. V trimming: 0 bases; J trimming: 2 bases; junction bases outside the gene matches: 9. The CDR3 loop spans 17 amino acids. Amplification of TCR beta CDR3 regions was performed using RNA transcripts as template. Researchers ran a first-round RT-PCR on the TCR CDR3 using the HTBI primer set. TCRdb reprocessed the multiplex PCR reads with MiXCR, giving one entry per CDR3 protein. Of about 290,000 distinct CDR3 sequences in the sample, 13% to 15% are singletons; the top ten hold over 30%.

The sequence was collected from a woman aged 50 to 65 with Graves' hyperthyroidism that later progressed to Graves' ophthalmopathy. The rearrangement links TRBV29-1 to TRBJ2-2, with 7 bases that match TRBD1. The sequencing input was blood. CDR3: CSVEDYGTASNTGELFF. CDR3 nucleotides: TGCAGCGTTGAAGATTACGGGACAGCCTCAAACACCGGGGAGCTGTTTTTT.